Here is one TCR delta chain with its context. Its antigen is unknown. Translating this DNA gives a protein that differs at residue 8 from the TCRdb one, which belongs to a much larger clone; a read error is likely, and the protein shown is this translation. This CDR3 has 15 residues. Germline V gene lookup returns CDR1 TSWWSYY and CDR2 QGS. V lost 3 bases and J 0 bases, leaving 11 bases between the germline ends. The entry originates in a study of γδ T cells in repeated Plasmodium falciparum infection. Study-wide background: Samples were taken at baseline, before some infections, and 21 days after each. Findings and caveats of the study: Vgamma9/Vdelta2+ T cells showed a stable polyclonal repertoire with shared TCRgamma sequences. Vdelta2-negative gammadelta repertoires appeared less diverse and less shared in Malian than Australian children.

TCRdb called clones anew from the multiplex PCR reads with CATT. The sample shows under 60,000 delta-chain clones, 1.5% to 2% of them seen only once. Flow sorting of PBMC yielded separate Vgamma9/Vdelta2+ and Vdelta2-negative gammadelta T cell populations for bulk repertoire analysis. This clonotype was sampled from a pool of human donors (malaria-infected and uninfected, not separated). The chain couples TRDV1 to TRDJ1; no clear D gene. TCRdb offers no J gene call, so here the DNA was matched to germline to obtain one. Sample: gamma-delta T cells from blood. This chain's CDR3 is CALGDRPLYTDKLIF. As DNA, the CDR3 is TGTGCTCTTGGGGATAGACCCCTCTACACCGATAAACTCATCTTT.